What follows describes a single T cell receptor beta chain. This record belongs to a study of blood T cell repertoires in COVID-19. The wider study: Samples of COVID-19 (acute and convalescent) were obtained from the United States, Italy and Spain. In each case, the material was cDNA or gDNA derived from T cells, B-cell-depleted T cells, or PBMCs.

Authors' analysis steps: Reference gene primer amplification gave estimated nucleated cell counts. The assay was immunoSEQ multiplex PCR, and TCRdb's table has in-frame clones only and misses some. That table is the source of V, J and clone size, and D and trimming were worked out from the DNA. The sample lists about 150,000 clones; about 83% were seen once. The V segment lost 2 bases and the J segment 5 bases; nucleotides outside the gene matches: 3. Germline values: CDR1 SGHVS, CDR2 FQNEAQ. This CDR3 region has 16 residues. The sample was peripheral blood. The V call is TRBV7-8, the J call TRBJ2-5, with 15 bases matching TRBD2. The sequence was obtained from a woman older than 75 with acute or convalescent COVID-19. CDR3 region: CASSLRGTSGRETQYF. DNA of the CDR3: TGTGCCAGCAGCTTACGGGGGACTAGCGGGAGGGAGACCCAGTACTTC.